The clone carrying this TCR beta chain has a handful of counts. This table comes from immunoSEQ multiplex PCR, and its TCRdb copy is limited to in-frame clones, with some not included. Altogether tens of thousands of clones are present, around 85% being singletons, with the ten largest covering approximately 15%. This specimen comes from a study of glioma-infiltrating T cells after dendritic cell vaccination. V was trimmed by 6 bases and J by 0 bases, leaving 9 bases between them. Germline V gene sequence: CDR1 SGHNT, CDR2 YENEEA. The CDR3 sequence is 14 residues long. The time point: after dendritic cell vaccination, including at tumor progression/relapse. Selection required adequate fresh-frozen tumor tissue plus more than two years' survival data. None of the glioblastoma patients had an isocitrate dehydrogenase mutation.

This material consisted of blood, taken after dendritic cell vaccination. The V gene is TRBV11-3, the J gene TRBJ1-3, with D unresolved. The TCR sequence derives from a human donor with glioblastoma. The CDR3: CASRRVDSGNTIYF. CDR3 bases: TGTGCCAGCAGGAGGGTTGACTCTGGAAACACCATATATTTT.